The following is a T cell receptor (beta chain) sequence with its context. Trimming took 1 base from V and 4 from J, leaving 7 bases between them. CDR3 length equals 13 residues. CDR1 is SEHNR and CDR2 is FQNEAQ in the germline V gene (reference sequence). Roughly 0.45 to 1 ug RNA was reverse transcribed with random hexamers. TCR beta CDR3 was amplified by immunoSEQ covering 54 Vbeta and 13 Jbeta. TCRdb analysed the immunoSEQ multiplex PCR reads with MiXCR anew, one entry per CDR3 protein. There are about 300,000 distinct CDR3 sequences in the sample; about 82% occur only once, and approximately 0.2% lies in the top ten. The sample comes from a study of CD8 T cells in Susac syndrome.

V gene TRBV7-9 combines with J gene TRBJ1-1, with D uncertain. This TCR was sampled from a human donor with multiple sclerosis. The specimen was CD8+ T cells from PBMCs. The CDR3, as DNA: TGTGCCAGCAGCTTAGTGGTCCGCACTGAAGCTTTCTTT. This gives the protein CASSLVVRTEAFF.